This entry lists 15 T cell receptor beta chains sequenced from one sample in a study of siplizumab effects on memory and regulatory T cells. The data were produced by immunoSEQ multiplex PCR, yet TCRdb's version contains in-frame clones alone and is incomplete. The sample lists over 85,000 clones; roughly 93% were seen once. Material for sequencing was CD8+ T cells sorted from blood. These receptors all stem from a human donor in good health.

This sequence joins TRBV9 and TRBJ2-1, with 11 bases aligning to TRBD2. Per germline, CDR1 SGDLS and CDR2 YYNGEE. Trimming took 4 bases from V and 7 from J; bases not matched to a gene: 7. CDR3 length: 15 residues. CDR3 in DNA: TGTGCCAGCAGCACGCTAGCGGGAGGATTGAATGAGCAGTTCTTC. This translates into CASSTLAGGLNEQFF.

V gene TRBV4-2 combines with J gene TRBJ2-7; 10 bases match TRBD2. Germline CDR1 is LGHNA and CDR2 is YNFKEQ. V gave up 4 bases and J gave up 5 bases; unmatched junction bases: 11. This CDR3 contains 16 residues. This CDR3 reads CASSPDTGTSAHEQYF. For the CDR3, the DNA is TGTGCCAGCAGCCCAGATACCGGGACTAGCGCCCACGAGCAGTACTTC.

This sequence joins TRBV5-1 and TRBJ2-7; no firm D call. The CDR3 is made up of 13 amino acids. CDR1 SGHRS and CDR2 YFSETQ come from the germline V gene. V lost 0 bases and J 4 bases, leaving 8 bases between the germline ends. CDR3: CASSLGGWYEQYF. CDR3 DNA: TGCGCCAGCAGCTTGGGGGGTTGGTACGAGCAGTACTTC.

The CDR3 reads CASSLPSGTNNEQFF. CDR3 bases: TGTGCCAGCAGCTTACCTAGCGGCACTAACAATGAGCAGTTCTTC. The chain links TRBV7-8 to TRBJ2-1, with 7 nucleotides matching TRBD2. The germline gives CDR1 SGHVS, CDR2 FQNEAQ. V shed 2 bases, J shed 5 bases, and the junction held 6 bases outside the gene matches. CDR3 size: 15 residues.

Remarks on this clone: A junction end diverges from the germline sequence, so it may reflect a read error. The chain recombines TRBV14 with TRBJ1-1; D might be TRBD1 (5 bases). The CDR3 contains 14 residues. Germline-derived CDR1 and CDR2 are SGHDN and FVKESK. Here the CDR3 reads CAGSQTDLNTEAFF. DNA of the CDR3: TGTGCCGGCAGCCAGACAGATTTGAACACTGAAGCTTTCTTT. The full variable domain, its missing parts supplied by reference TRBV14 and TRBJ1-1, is EAGVTQFPSHSVIEKGQTVTLRCDPISGHDNLYWYRRVMGKEIKFLLHFVKESKQDESGMPNNRFLAERTGGTYSTLKVQPAELEDSGVYFCAGSQTDLNTEAFFGQGTRLTVV.

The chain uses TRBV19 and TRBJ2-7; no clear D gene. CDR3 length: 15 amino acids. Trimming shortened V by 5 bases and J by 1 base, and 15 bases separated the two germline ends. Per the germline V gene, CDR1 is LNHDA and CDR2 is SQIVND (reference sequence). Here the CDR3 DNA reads TGTGCCAGTAGTCCAGACGTCCCTACTTCCTACGAGCAGTACTTC. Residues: CASSPDVPTSYEQYF.

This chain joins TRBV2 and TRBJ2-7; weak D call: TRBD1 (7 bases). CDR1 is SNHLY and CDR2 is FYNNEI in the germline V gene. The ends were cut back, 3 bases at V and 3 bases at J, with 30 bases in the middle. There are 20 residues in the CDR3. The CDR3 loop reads CASSDRGRTFSYLGDYEQYF. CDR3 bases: TGTGCCAGCAGTGACAGGGGGAGGACTTTCAGCTATCTGGGCGACTACGAGCAGTACTTC. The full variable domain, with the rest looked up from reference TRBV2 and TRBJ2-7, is EPEVTQTPSHQVTQMGQEVILRCVPISNHLYFYWYRQILGQKVEFLVSFYNNEISEKSEIFDDQFSVERPDGSNFTLKIRSTKLEDSAMYFCASSDRGRTFSYLGDYEQYFGPGTRLTVT.

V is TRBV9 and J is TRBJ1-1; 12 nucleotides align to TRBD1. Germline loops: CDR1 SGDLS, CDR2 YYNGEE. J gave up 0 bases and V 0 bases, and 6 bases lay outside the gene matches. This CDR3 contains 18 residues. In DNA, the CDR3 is TGTGCCAGCAGCGTAGAGGGCGGGACAGGGGGCATGAACACTGAAGCTTTCTTT. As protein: CASSVEGGTGGMNTEAFF.

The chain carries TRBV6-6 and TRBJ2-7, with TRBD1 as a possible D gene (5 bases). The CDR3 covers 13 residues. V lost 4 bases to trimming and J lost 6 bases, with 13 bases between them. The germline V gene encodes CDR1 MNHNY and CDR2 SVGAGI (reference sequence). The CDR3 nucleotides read TGTGCCAGCAGTTGGAGAGGCCAGGGCGAGCAGTACTTC. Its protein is CASSWRGQGEQYF.

The CDR3 DNA is TGTGCCAGCAGCTTAAGGGACAACCAAGAGACCCAGTACTTC. Protein product: CASSLRDNQETQYF. The rearrangement links TRBV11-3 to TRBJ2-5, with D possibly TRBD1 on 6 matching bases. In germline, CDR1 is SGHNT, CDR2 YENEEA. Trimming took 2 bases from V and 0 from J, leaving 7 bases between them. CDR3 length equals 14 residues.

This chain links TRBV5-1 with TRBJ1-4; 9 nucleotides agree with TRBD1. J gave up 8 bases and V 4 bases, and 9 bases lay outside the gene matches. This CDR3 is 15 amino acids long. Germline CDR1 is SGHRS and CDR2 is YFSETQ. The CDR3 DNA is TGCGCCAGCAGCCATCCGGGACAGGGAGAAGAAAAACTGTTTTTT. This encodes CASSHPGQGEEKLFF.

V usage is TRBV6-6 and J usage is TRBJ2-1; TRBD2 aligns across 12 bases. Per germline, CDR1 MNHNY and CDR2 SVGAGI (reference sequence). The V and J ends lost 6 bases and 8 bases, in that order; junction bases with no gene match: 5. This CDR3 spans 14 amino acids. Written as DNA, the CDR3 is TGTGCCAGCAGCCGGACTAGCGGGGTCGATGAGCAGTTCTTC. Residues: CASSRTSGVDEQFF.

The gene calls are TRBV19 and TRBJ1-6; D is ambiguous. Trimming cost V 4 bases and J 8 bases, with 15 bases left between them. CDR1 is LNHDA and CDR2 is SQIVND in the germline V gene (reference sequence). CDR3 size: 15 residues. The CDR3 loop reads CASSTDGASYSPLHF. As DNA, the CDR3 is TGTGCCAGTAGTACAGACGGAGCCTCATATTCACCCCTCCACTTT.

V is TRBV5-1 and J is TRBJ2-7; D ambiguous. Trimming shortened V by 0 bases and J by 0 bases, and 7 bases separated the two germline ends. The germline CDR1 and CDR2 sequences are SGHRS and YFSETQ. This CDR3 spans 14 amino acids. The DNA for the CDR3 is TGCGCCAGCAGCTTGGAGTCCAGCTCCTACGAGCAGTACTTC. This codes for CASSLESSSYEQYF.

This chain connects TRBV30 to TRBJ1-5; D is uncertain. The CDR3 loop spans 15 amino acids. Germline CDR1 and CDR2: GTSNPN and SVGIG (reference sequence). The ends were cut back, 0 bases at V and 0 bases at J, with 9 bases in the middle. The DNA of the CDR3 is TGTGCCTGGAGTGTTGGATTTAGTAGCAATCAGCCCCAGCATTTT. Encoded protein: CAWSVGFSSNQPQHF.